This record looks at one TCR beta chain sequence and its context. The data derive from a study of blood T cell repertoires in COVID-19. Study at large: Italy, Spain and the United States were the sources of the convalescent and acute COVID-19 samples. In each case, the material was cDNA or gDNA derived from T cells, B-cell-depleted T cells, or PBMCs.

CDR1 is SEHNR, CDR2 FQNEAQ, per germline (reference sequence). V was trimmed by 5 bases and J by 5 bases, leaving 10 bases between them. The CDR3 has 13 amino acids. Authors' methods: The assay estimated nucleated cells by amplifying reference gene primers. Sequencing was performed with immunoSEQ multiplex PCR; in TCRdb, only in-frame clones are kept and a portion is missing. D and trimming were read from the DNA, whereas the V and J calls and clone size are those reported in that table. The sample yields 93,000 or so clones, roughly 90% seen once. This chain links TRBV7-9 with TRBJ1-5; D gene ambiguous. The clonotype originates from a woman of 80 years or more in a cohort sampled during active COVID-19. The material sequenced was peripheral blood. As DNA, the CDR3 is TGTGCCAGCAGCCGAGGGCTAGATCAGCCCCAGCATTTT. Translated: CASSRGLDQPQHF.